The clone carrying this T cell receptor (beta chain) was detected a few times. Its matching antigen is unknown. The sample belongs to a study of T cell clonotyping in hematopoietic cell transplantation. Study conclusions and caveats: Pathologically expanded recipient clonotypes increased progressively from day 30 to day 180 as diversity fell.

The time point denotes: recipient sample about 28 days before transplant, after cytoreduction. Blood collection times were about day -28 and days 30, 100, 180 posttransplant. Per germline, CDR1 LNHDA and CDR2 SQIVND (reference sequence). This CDR3 has 13 amino acids. The germline V and J ends were trimmed by 4 bases and 3 bases, with 8 bases remaining between them. Data came from immunoSEQ multiplex PCR; TCRdb stores just in-frame clones and leaves some out. The sample shows some 30,000 clones, around 70% of them seen only once. The chain carries TRBV19 and TRBJ2-3; a weak D match, TRBD1 (6 bases). The sequence came from a man aged 45 to 65 with myelodysplastic syndrome. Some clones in this sample may be carry-over from other donors' samples. This specimen consisted of peripheral blood mononuclear cells, obtained before stem cell transplant. CDR3 protein: CASSTTGTDTQYF. CDR3 sequence (DNA): TGTGCCAGTAGTACAACAGGGACAGATACGCAGTATTTT.